The rows below give T cell receptor beta chains drawn from one sample of a study of blood T cells in healthy people across ages. Using its own MiXCR run on the 5' RACE reads, TCRdb lists one record per CDR3 protein. This table holds around 1,000,000 distinct CDR3 sequences, almost 25% found once. These data were also filed under a second study, of T cells of mothers and their children.

Specimen: blood. All receptors derive from a girl aged 2 to 9 in good health. CDR3s include the opening cysteine and the closing phenylalanine or tryptophan. D genes are given only for firm matches. Some rows mark clone size as missing; the rest say once, few, many or name a class of expanded clone.

TRBJ2-1 - TRBV29-1 - TGCAGCGTTGTTGGGGCAGGGACCCACAATGAGCAGTTCTTC CSVVGAGTHNEQFF
TRBJ2-2 few TRBV4-1 TRBD2 TGCGCCAGCAGCCACGGGAACAAGCGGGATAATTACGGGGAGCTGTTTTTT CASSHGNKRDNYGELFF
TRBJ2-7 few TRBV27 TRBD2 TGTGCCAGCAGTTTACAGCTAGCGGTCTCCTACGAGCAGTACTTC CASSLQLAVSYEQYF
TRBJ2-7 - TRBV29-1 - TGCAGTGCCGGAGACACTTCCTACGAGCAGTACTTC CSAGDTSYEQYF
TRBJ2-5 - TRBV29-1 - TGCAGCGTTGAAGATCCCCACGGGAGATCGGTCTTC CSVEDPHGRSVF
TRBJ2-7 few TRBV29-1 - TGCAGCGTTGAAGATGGGTTGAGGTCCTACGAGCAGTACTTC CSVEDGLRSYEQYF
TRBJ2-4 - TRBV12-3/TRBV12-4 - TGTGCCAGCAGTGGTGACATTCAGTACTTC CASSGDIQYF
TRBJ1-6 once TRBV28 TRBD1 TGTGCCAGCAGACAGGTTACGACAGGGTTTAGTTCACCCCTCCACTTT CASRQVTTGFSSPLHF
TRBJ1-5 - TRBV12-3/TRBV12-4 - TGTGCCAGCAGTTTCTCGGCAGATTATCAGCCCCAGCATTTT CASSFSADYQPQHF
TRBJ1-1 few TRBV12-3/TRBV12-4 - TGTGCCAGCAGTTTGGTTGCGAACACTGAAGCTTTCTTT CASSLVANTEAFF
TRBJ2-7 - TRBV20-1 - TGCAGTGCTAGAGATGAGACAGTCTTCTACGAGCAGTACTTC CSARDETVFYEQYF
TRBJ2-7 - TRBV5-4 - TGTGCCAGCAGCGGGGGGGCCCACGAGCAGTACTTC CASSGGAHEQYF
TRBJ1-2 - TRBV19 - TGTGCCAGTAACGACCCGGGACCTAACTATGGCTACACCTTC CASNDPGPNYGYTF
TRBJ1-4 few TRBV12-3/TRBV12-4 - TGTGCCAGCAGTTTATCCTACTCAACTAATGAAAAACTGTTTTTT CASSLSYSTNEKLFF
TRBJ1-6 - TRBV7-6 TRBD1 TGTGCCAGCAGCCGTGGACAGGTCGATTCACCCCTCCACTTT CASSRGQVDSPLHF
TRBJ2-7 - TRBV27 - TGTGCCAGCAGACTCTCCCCGGGGGCCACCTACGAGCAGTACTTC CASRLSPGATYEQYF
TRBJ1-2 many TRBV29-1 TRBD1 TGCAGCTATACAGGGGATGGATCGGGCTACACCTTC CSYTGDGSGYTF
TRBJ2-1 - TRBV28 - TGTGCCAGCAGCCTCCGTGTAGAGCAGAATGAGCAGTTCTTC CASSLRVEQNEQFF
TRBJ2-3 few TRBV7-9 - TGTGCCAGCAGCTTAGGGGACCGTGGGCGGACAGATACGCAGTATTTT CASSLGDRGRTDTQYF
TRBJ2-2 few TRBV11-1 - TGTGCCAGCAGCTCGGCGGGCGGGGAGCTGTTTTTT CASSSAGGELFF
TRBJ1-5 - TRBV4-1 - TGCGCCAGCAGGAAGGGATTCAATCAGCCCCAGCATTTT CASRKGFNQPQHF
TRBJ2-7 few TRBV11-2 TRBD1 TGTGCCAGCAGCTTAGTAGAGGACAGGGACTACGAGCAGTACTTC CASSLVEDRDYEQYF